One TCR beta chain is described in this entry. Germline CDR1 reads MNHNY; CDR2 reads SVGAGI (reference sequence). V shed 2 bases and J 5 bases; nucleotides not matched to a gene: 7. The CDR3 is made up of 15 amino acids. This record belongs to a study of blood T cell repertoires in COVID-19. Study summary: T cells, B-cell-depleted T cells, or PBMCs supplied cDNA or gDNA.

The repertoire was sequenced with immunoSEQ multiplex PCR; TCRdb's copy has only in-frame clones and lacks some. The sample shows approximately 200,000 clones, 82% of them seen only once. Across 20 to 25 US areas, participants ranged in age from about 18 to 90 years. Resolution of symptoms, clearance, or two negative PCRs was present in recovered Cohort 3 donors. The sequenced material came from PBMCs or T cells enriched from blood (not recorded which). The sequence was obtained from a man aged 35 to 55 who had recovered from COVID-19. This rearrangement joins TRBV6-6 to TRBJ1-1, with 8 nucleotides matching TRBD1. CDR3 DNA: TGTGCCAGCAGTTACCTGACAGGGGCCGAGACTGAAGCTTTCTTT. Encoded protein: CASSYLTGAETEAFF.